The sequence of this TCR beta chain was determined in a study of identical twins. TCRdb re-called the 5' RACE reads through MiXCR, storing one row per CDR3 protein. In the table there are about 220,000 distinct CDR3 sequences, over 5.5% of which are singletons. This clonotype was seen repeatedly, ten times or more. The CDR3 is made up of 14 amino acids. The trim removed 8 bases at V and 2 bases at J, leaving 7 bases unmatched. CDR1 is SEHNR and CDR2 is FQNEAQ in the germline V gene (reference sequence). This sample also belongs to another study, concerning T cells expressing NK-cell markers.

The chain recombines TRBV7-9 with TRBJ2-3, with 7 nucleotides matching TRBD2. The sequenced sample consisted of CD8+ T cells sorted from blood. This receptor was identified in a woman younger than 35 in good health. The CDR3 bases are TGTGCCAGCCGCCCTAGCGGCAACACAGATACGCAGTATTTT. This encodes CASRPSGNTDTQYF.